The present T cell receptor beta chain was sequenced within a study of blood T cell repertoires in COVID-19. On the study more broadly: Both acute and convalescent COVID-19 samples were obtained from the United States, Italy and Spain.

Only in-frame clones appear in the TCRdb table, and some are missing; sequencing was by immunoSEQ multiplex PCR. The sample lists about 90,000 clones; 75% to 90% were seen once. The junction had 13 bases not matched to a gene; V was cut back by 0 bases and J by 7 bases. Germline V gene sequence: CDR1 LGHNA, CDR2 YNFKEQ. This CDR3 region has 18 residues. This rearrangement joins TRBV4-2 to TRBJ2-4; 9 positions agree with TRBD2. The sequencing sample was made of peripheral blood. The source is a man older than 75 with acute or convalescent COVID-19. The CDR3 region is CASSQDVAGGPGLNIQYF. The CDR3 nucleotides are TGTGCCAGCAGCCAAGATGTGGCGGGAGGGCCCGGTCTGAACATTCAGTACTTC.